Each of the 7 T cell receptor beta chains below was sequenced from the same sample in a study of post-analysis software for immune sequencing data. Study-level points and caveats: A handful of TRBV segments were significantly more frequent in patients than in controls. TRBV5-6, TRBV5-1 and TRBV20-1 were among these segments.

Antigens of these TCRs are unknown. TCR beta libraries were prepared from cDNA with unique molecular identifiers. One entry per CDR3 protein, called by TCRdb with MiXCR from the PCR reads. The repertoire holds approximately 730,000 distinct CDR3 sequences, with 35% to 55% as singletons. Input material: blood. The source of these receptors is a girl between 5 and 17 years old with multiple sclerosis.

This clonotype came up a few times. CDR3 nucleotides: TGCAGCGTTGTCGAGGTAACTGAAGCTTTCTTT. Protein product: CSVVEVTEAFF. The chain has TRBV29-1 and TRBJ1-1; D ambiguous. Trimming cost V 4 bases and J 5 bases, with 8 bases left between them. There are 11 residues in the CDR3. The V gene's germline CDR1 is SQVTM and CDR2 ANQGSEA.

This chain uses TRBV29-1 with TRBJ2-2; TRBD1 might be the D (7 bases). In germline, CDR1 is SQVTM, CDR2 ANQGSEA. Trimming pared 5 bases from V and 5 bases from J, leaving 18 bases between. The CDR3 is 15 amino acids. CDR3 coding DNA: TGCAGCGTTTCCCGCCAGGGGGGTGGGACCGGGGAGCTGTTTTTT. It translates to CSVSRQGGGTGELFF.

This chain uses TRBV3-1 with TRBJ1-2; the match to TRBD1 covers 7 bases. The CDR3 is made up of 15 amino acids. Per germline, CDR1 LGHDT and CDR2 YNNKEL (reference sequence). With 4 bases clipped from V and 4 bases from J, the junction kept 9 bases outside the gene matches. DNA of the CDR3: TGTGCCAGCAGCCCCTTTGACAGGGACGGCTATGGCTACACCTTC. Amino acid sequence: CASSPFDRDGYGYTF. The full variable domain, rest sourced from reference TRBV3-1 and TRBJ1-2, is DTAVSQTPKYLVTQMGNDKSIKCEQNLGHDTMYWYKQDSKKFLKIMFSYNNKELIINETVPNRFSPKSPDKAHLNLHINSLELGDSAVYFCASSPFDRDGYGYTFGSGTRLTVV.

This chain joins TRBV4-1 and TRBJ2-3, with D perhaps TRBD2 (6 bases). The germline V and J ends were trimmed by 0 bases and 4 bases, with 8 bases remaining between them. The CDR3 is 14 amino acids. Germline loops: CDR1 MGHRA, CDR2 YSYEKL. The CDR3 loop reads CASSQDWGADTQYF. The CDR3 nucleotides are TGCGCCAGCAGCCAAGATTGGGGGGCAGATACGCAGTATTTT.

The rearrangement uses TRBV27 and TRBJ1-5; TRBD1 matches 7 bases. Trimming took 0 bases from V and 1 from J; bases not matched to a gene: 3. Germline V gene sequence: CDR1 MNHEY, CDR2 SMNVEV (reference sequence). This CDR3 is 16 amino acids long. This CDR3 is CASSLSPQGSNQPQHF. CDR3 nucleotides: TGTGCCAGCAGTTTATCCCCACAGGGGAGCAATCAGCCCCAGCATTTT.

Remarks on this clonotype: One end of the junction is discordant with germline, which a read error may explain. The chain has TRBV5-1 and TRBJ2-7, with 12 bases identical to TRBD2. The CDR3 has 16 residues. Germline V CDR1 and CDR2: SGHRS, YFSETQ. The CDR3 spells CVSSLVGLAGFHEQYF. CDR3 DNA: TGCGTCAGCAGCTTGGTCGGACTAGCGGGATTCCACGAGCAGTACTTC.

In this sample, this clonotype turned up a few times. The chain recombines TRBV5-1 with TRBJ2-7; TRBD1 might be the D (5 bases). Trimming left V 2 bases short and J 3 bases short, with 9 bases between. The CDR3 has 13 residues. Germline loops: CDR1 SGHRS, CDR2 YFSETQ. DNA for the CDR3: TGCGCCAGCAGCTTTACTCAGGGCTACGAGCAGTACTTC. Translated: CASSFTQGYEQYF.